This is a list of T cell receptor beta chains from one sample in a study of metastatic and nonmetastatic thyroid tumors. TCRdb re-analyzed the PCR reads through MiXCR. The sample lists almost 5,500 clones, 30% to 45% occurring once. What was sequenced was adjacent normal tissue. The origin of the receptors is a female donor with papillary thyroid cancer or a benign thyroid nodule (not recorded which). Some clones in this sample may be carry-over from other donors' samples. Each CDR3 is given with its conserved first and last residue. The order of the fields is D gene, clone size, J gene, V gene, CDR3 protein, CDR3 DNA. D genes are given only for firm matches. Clone size is stated in some rows and not others, as once, few, many or a class when expanded.

NA,NA,TRBJ2-2,TRBV12-3/TRBV12-4,CASTLSGANTGELFF,TGTGCCAGCACCCTGTCTGGGGCGAACACCGGGGAGCTGTTTTTT
NA,few,TRBJ2-1,TRBV27,CASSLGGFVEQFF,TGTGCCAGCAGTCTTGGGGGGTTTGTTGAGCAGTTCTTC
NA,few,TRBJ2-3,TRBV11-2,CASSLDLARFTDTQYF,TGTGCCAGCAGCTTAGATCTAGCCCGTTTCACAGATACGCAGTATTTT
NA,NA,TRBJ2-2,TRBV6-1,CASSRSPGTGTGELFF,TGTGCCAGCAGTCGAAGTCCCGGGACGGGGACCGGGGAGCTGTTTTTT
NA,few,TRBJ2-7,TRBV11-1,CASSLNRKAAYEQYF,TGTGCCAGCAGCTTAAATCGTAAGGCCGCCTACGAGCAGTACTTC
NA,NA,TRBJ2-7,TRBV20-1,CSARDRVRPYEQYF,TGCAGTGCTAGAGATCGGGTGCGTCCCTACGAGCAGTACTTC
NA,NA,TRBJ1-2,TRBV6-1,CASKEEENVHGYTF,TGTGCCAGCAAAGAAGAGGAAAACGTCCATGGCTACACCTTC
NA,NA,TRBJ1-2,TRBV20-1,CSARDRFGVYGYTF,TGCAGTGCTAGAGATCGGTTCGGGGTCTATGGCTACACCTTC
NA,NA,TRBJ2-1,TRBV11-2,CASSFLTSRISVDEQFF,TGTGCCAGCAGCTTCCTAACTAGTCGCATATCTGTGGATGAGCAGTTCTTC
TRBD1,few,TRBJ1-4,TRBV6-6,CASSYSVQGQNEKLFF,TGTGCCAGCAGTTACTCCGTACAGGGGCAAAATGAAAAACTGTTTTTT
NA,NA,TRBJ1-4,TRBV9,CASSASPLMDSNNEKLFF,TGTGCCAGCAGCGCTTCGCCCCTCATGGACAGCAATAATGAAAAACTGTTTTTT
NA,NA,TRBJ2-7,TRBV5-1,CASSLDLCEQYF,TGCGCCAGCAGCTTGGATTTGTGCGAGCAGTACTTC
TRBD1,few,TRBJ1-6,TRBV30,CAWSAGTGSPLHF,TGTGCCTGGAGCGCTGGGACAGGTTCACCCCTCCACTTT
TRBD1,NA,TRBJ1-5,TRBV6-1,CASSAQTGKYLNF,TGTGCCAGCAGTGCCCAGACAGGGAAATATTTGAATTTT
NA,few,TRBJ1-2,TRBV6-1,CASSSHSRADYGYTF,TGTGCCAGCAGTTCCCACTCCCGGGCAGACTATGGCTACACCTTC
TRBD2,NA,TRBJ2-7,TRBV10-1,CARSESGAGVYEKYF,TGCGCCAGGAGTGAGTCGGGAGCGGGGGTCTACGAGAAGTACTTC
TRBD2,few,TRBJ2-1,TRBV28,CASSPRGLAGENEQFF,TGTGCCAGCAGCCCAAGAGGACTAGCGGGAGAAAATGAGCAGTTCTTC
TRBD2,NA,TRBJ2-1,TRBV6-1,CASSVTSGGVFYDEQFF,TGTGCCAGCAGTGTAACTAGCGGGGGGGTGTTCTACGATGAGCAGTTCTTC
NA,NA,TRBJ2-7,TRBV12-3/TRBV12-4,CASSFGEAYEQYF,TGTGCCAGCAGTTTCGGGGAGGCGTACGAGCAGTACTTC
NA,NA,TRBJ2-7,TRBV2,CASSQSDEQYF,TGTGCCAGTAGTCAATCGGACGAGCAGTACTTC
TRBD2,NA,TRBJ2-7,TRBV20-1,CSVIGGRDNEQYF,TGCAGTGTAATCGGCGGGAGGGATAACGAGCAGTACTTC
NA,NA,TRBJ2-2,TRBV6-2/TRBV6-3,CASSYATVNTGELFF,TGTGCCAGCAGTTACGCTACGGTGAACACCGGGGAGCTGTTTTTT
NA,NA,TRBJ1-6,TRBV20-1,CSARDFRAGVYSPLHF,TGCAGTGCTAGAGATTTCAGGGCAGGGGTTTATTCACCCCTCCACTTT
NA,few,TRBJ1-2,TRBV5-1,CASSLVGQPNYGYTF,TGCGCCAGCAGCTTGGTCGGACAGCCTAACTATGGCTACACCTTC
TRBD1,NA,TRBJ2-4,TRBV28,CASSHPDRADIQYF,TGTGCCAGCAGTCATCCAGACAGGGCCGACATTCAGTACTTC
TRBD2,NA,TRBJ2-7,TRBV20-1,CSANSPGGGGGYEQYF,TGCAGTGCTAACTCCCCCGGCGGGGGCGGGGGGTACGAGCAGTACTTC
NA,NA,TRBJ1-1,TRBV5-1,CASSRDANTEAFF,TGCGCCAGCAGCAGGGATGCGAACACTGAAGCTTTCTTT
TRBD1,few,TRBJ2-1,TRBV28,CASSKLWDSCTLDHGQFF,TGTGCCAGCAGTAAGCTCTGGGACAGCTGCACCCTCGACCATGGGCAGTTCTTC
TRBD1,few,TRBJ1-2,TRBV11-3,CASWAGGGRTFFGYTF,TGTGCCAGCTGGGCAGGAGGGGGCAGGACCTTCTTCGGCTACACCTTC
TRBD2,NA,TRBJ2-2,TRBV2,CASRGLAGVPGELFF,TGTGCCAGCAGAGGACTAGCGGGAGTTCCCGGGGAGCTGTTTTTT
TRBD2,NA,TRBJ2-2,TRBV11-3,CASSLSGVNTGELFF,TGTGCCAGCAGCCTAAGCGGGGTCAACACCGGGGAGCTGTTTTTT
NA,few,TRBJ1-1,TRBV12-3/TRBV12-4,CASSLRQDEAFF,TGTGCCAGCAGTTTACGGCAGGACGAAGCTTTCTTT
TRBD2,NA,TRBJ2-1,TRBV4-2,CASSQSGSGGDNEQFF,TGTGCCAGCAGCCAAAGTGGAAGCGGGGGAGACAATGAGCAGTTCTTC
TRBD2,NA,TRBJ2-1,TRBV27,CASSLTSGTYNEQFF,TGTGCCAGCAGTCTAACTAGCGGAACCTACAATGAGCAGTTCTTC
TRBD1,NA,TRBJ1-2,TRBV9,CASSLIQGAGGYTF,TGTGCCAGCAGCTTGATACAGGGGGCTGGGGGCTACACCTTC
NA,NA,TRBJ1-5,TRBV18,CASSPQGGRYVQPQHF,TGTGCCAGCTCACCCCAAGGGGGACGCTACGTTCAGCCCCAGCATTTT
NA,NA,TRBJ2-3,TRBV27,CASSFSYPGTDTQYF,TGTGCCAGCAGTTTCTCATACCCAGGCACAGATACGCAGTATTTT
TRBD2,NA,TRBJ2-1,TRBV11-2,CASSLDRLAGVDNEQFF,TGCGCCAGCAGCTTAGATAGGCTAGCGGGAGTTGATAATGAGCAGTTCTTC